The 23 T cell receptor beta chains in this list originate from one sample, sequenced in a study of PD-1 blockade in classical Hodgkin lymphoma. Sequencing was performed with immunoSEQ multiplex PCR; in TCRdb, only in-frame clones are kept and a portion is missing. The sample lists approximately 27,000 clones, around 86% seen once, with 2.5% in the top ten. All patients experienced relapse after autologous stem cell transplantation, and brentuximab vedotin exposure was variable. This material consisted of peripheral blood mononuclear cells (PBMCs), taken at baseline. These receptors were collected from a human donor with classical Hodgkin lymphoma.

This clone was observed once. Here the CDR3 reads CASSYGTNYEQYF. CDR3 nucleotide sequence: TGTGCCAGCAGTTACGGGACTAACTACGAGCAGTACTTC. This chain uses TRBV6-5 with TRBJ2-7; 7 bases match TRBD2. CDR1 is MNHEY and CDR2 is SVGAGI in the germline V gene. V gave up 2 bases and J gave up 3 bases; unmatched junction bases: 1. The CDR3 runs 13 residues.

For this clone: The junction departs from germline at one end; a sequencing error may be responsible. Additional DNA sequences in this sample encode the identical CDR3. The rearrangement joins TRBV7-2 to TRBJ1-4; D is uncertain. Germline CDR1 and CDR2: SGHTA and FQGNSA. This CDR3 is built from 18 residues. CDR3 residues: CASSLNWRSRPVNEKLFF. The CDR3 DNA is TGTGCCAGCAGCTTAAACTGGCGAAGTCGCCCAGTTAATGAAAAGCTGTTTTTT. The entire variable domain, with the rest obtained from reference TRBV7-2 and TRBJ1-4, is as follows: GAGVSQSPSNKVTEKGKDVELRCDPISGHTALYWYRQSLGQGLEFLIYFQGNSAPDKSGLPSDRFSAERTGGSVSTLTIQRTQQEDSAVYLCASSLNWRSRPVNEKLFFGSGTQLSVL.

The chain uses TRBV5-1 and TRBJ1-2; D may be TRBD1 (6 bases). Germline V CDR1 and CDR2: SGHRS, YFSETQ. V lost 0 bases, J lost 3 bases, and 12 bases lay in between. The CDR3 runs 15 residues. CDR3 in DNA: TGCGCCAGCAGCTTGGGGGCAGGGGTAGACTATGGCTACACCTTC. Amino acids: CASSLGAGVDYGYTF.

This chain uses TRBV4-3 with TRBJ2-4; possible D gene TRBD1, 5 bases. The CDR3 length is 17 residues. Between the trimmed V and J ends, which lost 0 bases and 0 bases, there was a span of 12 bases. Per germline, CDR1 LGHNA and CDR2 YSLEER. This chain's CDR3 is CASSQDGANLAKNIQYF. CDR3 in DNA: TGCGCCAGCAGCCAAGATGGGGCTAACTTAGCCAAAAACATTCAGTACTTC.

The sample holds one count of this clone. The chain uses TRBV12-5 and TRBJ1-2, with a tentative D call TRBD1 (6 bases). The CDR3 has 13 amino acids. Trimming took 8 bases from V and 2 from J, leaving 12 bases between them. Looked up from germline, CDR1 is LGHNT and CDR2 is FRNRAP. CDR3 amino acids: CASSGGANYGYTF. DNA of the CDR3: TGTGCTAGTTCCGGGGGGGCGAACTATGGCTACACCTTC.

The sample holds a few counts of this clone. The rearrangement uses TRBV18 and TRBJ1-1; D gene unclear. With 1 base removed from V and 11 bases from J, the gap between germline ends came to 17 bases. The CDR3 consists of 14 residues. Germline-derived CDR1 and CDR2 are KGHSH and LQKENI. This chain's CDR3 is CASSPQADQSIAFF. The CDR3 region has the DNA TGTGCCAGCTCACCACAAGCGGACCAAAGTATCGCTTTCTTT.

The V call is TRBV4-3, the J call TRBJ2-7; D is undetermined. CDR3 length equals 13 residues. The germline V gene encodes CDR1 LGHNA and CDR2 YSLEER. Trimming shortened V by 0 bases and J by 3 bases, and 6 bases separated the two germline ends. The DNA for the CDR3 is TGCGCCAGCAGCCAAGATGCAGGCTACGAGCAGTACTTC. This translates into CASSQDAGYEQYF.

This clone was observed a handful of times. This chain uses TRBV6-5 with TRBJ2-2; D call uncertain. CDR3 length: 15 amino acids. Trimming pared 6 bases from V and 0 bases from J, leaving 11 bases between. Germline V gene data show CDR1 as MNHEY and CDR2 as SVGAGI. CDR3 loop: CASRPGSTNTGELFF. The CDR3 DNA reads TGTGCCAGCAGACCCGGGTCCACGAACACCGGGGAGCTGTTTTTT.

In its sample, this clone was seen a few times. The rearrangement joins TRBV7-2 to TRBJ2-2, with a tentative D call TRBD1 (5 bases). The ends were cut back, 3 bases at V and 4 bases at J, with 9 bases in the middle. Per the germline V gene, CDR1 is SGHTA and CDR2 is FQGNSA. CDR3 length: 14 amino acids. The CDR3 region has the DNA TGTGCCAGCAGCTTCGGACAAGTCACCGGGGAGCTGTTTTTT. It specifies CASSFGQVTGELFF.

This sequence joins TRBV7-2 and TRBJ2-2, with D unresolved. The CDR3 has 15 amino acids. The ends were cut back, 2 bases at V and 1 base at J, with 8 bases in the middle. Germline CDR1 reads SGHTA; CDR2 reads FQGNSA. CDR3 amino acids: CASSLNNVNTGELFF. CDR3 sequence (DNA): TGTGCCAGCAGCTTAAACAACGTGAACACCGGGGAGCTGTTTTTT.

The CDR3 loop is CASSQDASSYNEQFF. The CDR3 bases are TGCGCCAGCAGCCAAGACGCGAGCTCCTACAATGAGCAGTTCTTC. This chain uses TRBV4-3 with TRBJ2-1, with D unclear. The CDR3 totals 15 residues. Germline CDR1 LGHNA, CDR2 YSLEER. V was cut by 0 bases and J by 0 bases, with 6 bases left in between.

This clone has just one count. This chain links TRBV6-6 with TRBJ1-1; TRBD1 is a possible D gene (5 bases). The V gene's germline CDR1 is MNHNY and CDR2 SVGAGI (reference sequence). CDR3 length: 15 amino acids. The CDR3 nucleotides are TGTGCGACCCGCGACAGTAAGAATTCGAACACTGAAGCTTTCTTT. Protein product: CATRDSKNSNTEAFF.

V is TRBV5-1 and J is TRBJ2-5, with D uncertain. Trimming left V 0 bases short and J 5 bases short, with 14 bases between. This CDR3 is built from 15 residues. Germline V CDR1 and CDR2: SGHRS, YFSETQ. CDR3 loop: CASSLVGVYGETQYF. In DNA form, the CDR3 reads TGCGCCAGCAGCTTGGTTGGGGTCTACGGGGAGACCCAGTACTTC.

In DNA form, the CDR3 reads TGCGCCAGCAGCTCGACAGGGGGGTTGATAGCCGGGGAGCTGTTTTTT. This encodes CASSSTGGLIAGELFF. The V gene is TRBV5-1, the J gene TRBJ2-2, with 9 bases that match TRBD1. With V trimmed by 3 bases and J by 6 bases, 9 bases remained unmatched. CDR1 SGHRS and CDR2 YFSETQ come from the germline V gene. The CDR3 spans 16 residues.

The CDR3 nucleotides read TGTGCCAGCAGGTTAAATCGGGACACCTATGGCTACACCTTC. This translates into CASRLNRDTYGYTF. This chain uses TRBV27 with TRBJ1-2; perhaps TRBD1 as D (6 bases). In germline, CDR1 is MNHEY, CDR2 SMNVEV (reference sequence). Deletions cut 6 bases from V and 4 bases from J, with 15 bases between. This CDR3 has 14 residues.

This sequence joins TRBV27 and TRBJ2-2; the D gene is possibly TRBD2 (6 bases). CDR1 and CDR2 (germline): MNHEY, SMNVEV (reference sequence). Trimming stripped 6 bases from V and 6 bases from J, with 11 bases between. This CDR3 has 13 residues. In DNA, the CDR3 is TGTGCCAGCAGGAACCCGGGGGCCGGGGAGCTGTTTTTT. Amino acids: CASRNPGAGELFF.

CDR3 in amino acids: CASSPGTDGGSPLHF. The CDR3 DNA reads TGTGCCAGCAGCCCGGGGACAGACGGAGGTTCACCCCTCCACTTT. V and J are TRBV7-9 and TRBJ1-6, with TRBD1 matching 7 bases. Germline CDR1 reads SEHNR; CDR2 reads FQNEAQ (reference sequence). CDR3 length: 15 residues. The ends lost 5 bases at V and 9 bases at J; junction bases unmatched: 10. The full variable domain, rest sourced from reference TRBV7-9 and TRBJ1-6, is DTGVSQNPRHKITKRGQNVTFRCDPISEHNRLYWYRQTLGQGPEFLTYFQNEAQLEKSRLLSDRFSAERPKGSFSTLEIQRTEQGDSAMYLCASSPGTDGGSPLHFGNGTRLTVT.

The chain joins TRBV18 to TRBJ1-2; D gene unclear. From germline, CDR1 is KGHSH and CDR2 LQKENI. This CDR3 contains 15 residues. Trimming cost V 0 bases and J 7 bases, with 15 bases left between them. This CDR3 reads CASSPPAGPGIGYTF. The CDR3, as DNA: TGTGCCAGCTCACCACCCGCAGGCCCCGGGATTGGCTACACCTTC.

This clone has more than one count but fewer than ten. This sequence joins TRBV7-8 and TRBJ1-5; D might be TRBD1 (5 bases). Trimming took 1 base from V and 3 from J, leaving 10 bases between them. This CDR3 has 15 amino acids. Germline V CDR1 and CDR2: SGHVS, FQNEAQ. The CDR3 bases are TGTGCCAGCAGCTTAGGATCAGGGTTCAATCAGCCCCAGCATTTT. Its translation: CASSLGSGFNQPQHF.

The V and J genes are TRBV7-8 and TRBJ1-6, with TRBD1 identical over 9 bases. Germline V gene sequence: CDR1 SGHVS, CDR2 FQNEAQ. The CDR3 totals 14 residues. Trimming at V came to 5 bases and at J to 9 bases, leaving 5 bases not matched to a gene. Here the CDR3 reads CASSTGQGSSPLHF. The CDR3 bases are TGTGCCAGCAGCACGGGACAGGGCAGTTCACCCCTCCACTTT.

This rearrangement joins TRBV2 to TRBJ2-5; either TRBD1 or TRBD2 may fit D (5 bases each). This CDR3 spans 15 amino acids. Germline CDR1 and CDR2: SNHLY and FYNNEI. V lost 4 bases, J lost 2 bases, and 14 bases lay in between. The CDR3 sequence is CASSGDGKTQETQYF. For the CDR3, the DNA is TGTGCCAGCAGTGGGGACGGGAAAACACAAGAGACCCAGTACTTC.

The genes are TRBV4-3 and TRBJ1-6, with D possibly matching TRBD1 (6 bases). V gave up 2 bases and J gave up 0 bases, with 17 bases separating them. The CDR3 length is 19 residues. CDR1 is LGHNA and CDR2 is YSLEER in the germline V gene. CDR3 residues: CASSQYFISDSSYNSPLHF. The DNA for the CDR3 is TGCGCCAGCAGCCAATACTTCATTTCGGACAGCTCCTATAATTCACCCCTCCACTTT.

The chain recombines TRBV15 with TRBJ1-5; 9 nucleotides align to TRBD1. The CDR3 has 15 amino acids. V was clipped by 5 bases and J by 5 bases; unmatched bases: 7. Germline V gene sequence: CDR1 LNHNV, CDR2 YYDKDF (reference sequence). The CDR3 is CATSDPGQGHQPQHF. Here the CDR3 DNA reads TGTGCCACCAGCGACCCGGGACAGGGACATCAGCCCCAGCATTTT.